A single sample is the source of the 31 T cell receptor beta chains below, sequenced in a study of shared clonotypes between healthy human individuals. The assay was immunoSEQ multiplex PCR, and TCRdb's table has in-frame clones only and misses some. The data show 1.6 million or so clones, 96% seen once. The sequenced sample was naive CD4+ T cells sorted from blood. Sample subset: CD45RA+ positively selected. The receptors were gathered from a man aged 25 to 40 in good health.

The chain is built from TRBV11-3 and TRBJ2-3; D not resolved. CDR3 length: 13 amino acids. Deletions cut 5 bases from V and 6 bases from J, with 12 bases between. Germline CDR1 and CDR2: SGHNT and YENEEA. The CDR3 DNA reads TGTGCCAGCAGCCGAACACGGGCCGATACGCAGTATTTT. Translated, it gives CASSRTRADTQYF.

The chain couples TRBV10-3 to TRBJ2-7; 8 bases are shared with TRBD2. The V and J ends lost 10 bases and 7 bases, in that order; junction bases with no gene match: 12. Germline values: CDR1 ENHRY, CDR2 SYGVKD. This CDR3 has 13 residues. The CDR3 nucleotides read TGTGCCACTAGTTCGCGGGAGGCGGGGGAGCAGTACTTC. Encoded protein: CATSSREAGEQYF.

The J gene is TRBJ2-7, the V gene TRBV7-9; 8 nucleotides line up with TRBD1. The germline CDR1 and CDR2 sequences are SEHNR and FQNEAQ (reference sequence). CDR3 length: 16 residues. J was trimmed by 4 bases and V by 0 bases; bases with no gene match: 8. The CDR3 loop reads CASSLARAGGAYEQYF. DNA for the CDR3: TGTGCCAGCAGCTTAGCGCGGGCAGGGGGCGCGTACGAGCAGTACTTC. Complete variable domain (other parts from reference TRBV7-9 and TRBJ2-7): DTGVSQNPRHKITKRGQNVTFRCDPISEHNRLYWYRQTLGQGPEFLTYFQNEAQLEKSRLLSDRFSAERPKGSFSTLEIQRTEQGDSAMYLCASSLARAGGAYEQYFGPGTRLTVT.

A remark on this clone: The same CDR3 can be traced to other DNA sequences in this sample. V gene TRBV5-1 combines with J gene TRBJ2-7; no clear D. The CDR3 consists of 12 residues. The germline gives CDR1 SGHRS, CDR2 YFSETQ. With 0 bases removed from V and 3 bases from J, the gap between germline ends came to 4 bases. CDR3 residues: CASSLDFYEQYF. CDR3 nucleotides: TGCGCCAGCAGCTTGGATTTCTACGAGCAGTACTTC.

The gene calls are TRBV5-1 and TRBJ2-3; either TRBD1 or TRBD2 may supply D (5 bases each). Germline loops: CDR1 SGHRS, CDR2 YFSETQ. Trimming took off 2 bases at V and 2 bases at J, with 12 bases between the two ends. The CDR3 runs 15 residues. The CDR3 DNA reads as TGCGCCAGCAGCTTTAACCCGGGGCCCACAGATACGCAGTATTTT. This sequence encodes CASSFNPGPTDTQYF.

The chain combines TRBV29-1 with TRBJ2-5, with 11 bases identical to TRBD1. Germline CDR1 reads SQVTM; CDR2 reads ANQGSEA. This CDR3 is 17 amino acids long. V was pared by 4 bases and J by 2 bases, with 12 bases of the junction left unmatched. The CDR3 nucleotides are TGCAGCGTTGCGCTCGCGGGGACAGGGGGGATACAAGAGACCCAGTACTTC. Protein product: CSVALAGTGGIQETQYF.

This chain links TRBV7-8 with TRBJ2-7, with 7 bases aligning to TRBD2. The V gene end was trimmed by 1 base and the J gene end by 6 bases; junction bases not matched to a gene: 6. The CDR3 is 14 residues long. The germline V gene has CDR1 SGHVS and CDR2 FQNEAQ. Here the CDR3 DNA reads TGTGCCAGCAGCTTAGGTAAACTAGCGAGCGAGCAGTACTTC. It specifies CASSLGKLASEQYF.

A single count supports this clone. This rearrangement joins TRBV10-3 to TRBJ2-7; TRBD1 aligns across 7 bases. With 4 bases clipped from V and 5 bases from J, the junction kept 11 bases outside the gene matches. Per the germline V gene, CDR1 is ENHRY and CDR2 is SYGVKD. CDR3 length: 15 amino acids. CDR3 in amino acids: CAISVSTGSRDEQYF. The DNA of the CDR3 is TGTGCCATCAGTGTTTCGACAGGGAGCCGCGACGAGCAGTACTTC.

This clone has just one count. V is TRBV5-1 and J is TRBJ2-5; D is perhaps TRBD2 (6 bases). The CDR3 spans 16 residues. With 4 bases removed from V and 5 bases from J, the gap between germline ends came to 21 bases. Germline CDR1 SGHRS, CDR2 YFSETQ. CDR3 residues: CASSPSNRGGMETQYF. CDR3 bases: TGCGCCAGCAGCCCCTCCAACCGGGGAGGAATGGAGACCCAGTACTTC.

This chain links TRBV6-5 with TRBJ2-7, with 10 bases identical to TRBD1. Trimming at V came to 1 base and at J to 5 bases, leaving 5 bases not matched to a gene. CDR1 MNHEY and CDR2 SVGAGI come from the germline V gene. The CDR3 covers 15 residues. CDR3 DNA: TGTGCCAGCAGTTACTACGGACAGGGGGGTAACGAGCAGTACTTC. It encodes CASSYYGQGGNEQYF.

V gene TRBV7-9 combines with J gene TRBJ2-7; 10 nucleotides agree with TRBD2. With V trimmed by 5 bases and J by 0 bases, 7 bases remained unmatched. Germline V gene lookup returns CDR1 SEHNR and CDR2 FQNEAQ (reference sequence). The CDR3 extends over 16 amino acids. This CDR3 reads CASSQTSGRASYEQYF. The CDR3 DNA reads as TGTGCCAGCAGCCAAACCAGCGGGAGGGCCTCCTACGAGCAGTACTTC.

Concerning this clone: The junction departs from germline at one end; a sequencing error may be responsible. The V gene is TRBV7-7, the J gene TRBJ2-1, with unresolved D. Germline CDR1 reads SSHAT; CDR2 reads FNYEAQ (reference sequence). The CDR3 extends over 15 amino acids. CDR3 coding DNA: TGTGCTAGCAGCCCGGGTGAGAGCTCCTACAATGAGCAGTTCTTC. Amino acid sequence: CASSPGESSYNEQFF.

The genes are TRBV6-6 and TRBJ2-5, with D perhaps TRBD2 (5 bases). CDR3 length equals 16 residues. Trimming took off 0 bases at V and 5 bases at J, with 16 bases between the two ends. CDR1 MNHNY and CDR2 SVGAGI come from the germline V gene (reference sequence). DNA of the CDR3: TGTGCCAGCAGTTACTCTTGGTTAGCGAAGGAGGAGACCCAGTACTTC. This translates into CASSYSWLAKEETQYF.

V usage is TRBV5-1 and J usage is TRBJ2-1; 10 nucleotides align to TRBD1. Germline values: CDR1 SGHRS, CDR2 YFSETQ. The CDR3 length is 14 residues. The J segment lost 8 bases and the V segment lost 0 bases, leaving 2 bases of the junction unmatched. Here the CDR3 reads CASSLGQGAYEQFF. In DNA form, the CDR3 reads TGCGCCAGCAGCTTGGGACAGGGGGCCTATGAGCAGTTCTTC.

The chain employs TRBV7-8 and TRBJ2-7; perhaps TRBD2 as D (5 bases). The CDR3 is 16 residues long. From germline, CDR1 is SGHVS and CDR2 FQNEAQ. Trimming removed 5 bases at V and 2 bases at J, with 19 bases between. As DNA, the CDR3 is TGTGCCAGCAGCCCAGATAGCGAGACAATAACCTACGAGCAGTACTTC. Its protein product is CASSPDSETITYEQYF.

The chain combines TRBV7-9 with TRBJ2-3, with D hard to call. CDR3 length: 13 amino acids. Germline CDR1 SEHNR, CDR2 FQNEAQ (reference sequence). Trimming shortened V by 1 base and J by 5 bases, and 7 bases separated the two germline ends. The CDR3 sequence: CASSLESGDTQYF. The CDR3 coding sequence is TGTGCCAGCAGCTTAGAGTCCGGAGATACGCAGTATTTT.

This clone has just one count. The CDR3: CAITRDSSYEQYF. The CDR3 region has the DNA TGTGCCATCACCCGGGACAGCTCCTACGAGCAGTACTTC. The rearrangement uses TRBV10-3 and TRBJ2-7, with 7 bases identical to TRBD1. The CDR3 totals 13 residues. V lost 7 bases and J lost 0; bases outside the gene matches: 3. Germline V gene sequence: CDR1 ENHRY, CDR2 SYGVKD.

The V gene is TRBV27, the J gene TRBJ2-5, with TRBD2 as a possible D gene (5 bases). Trimming removed 6 bases at V and 2 bases at J, with 19 bases between. The CDR3 length is 16 residues. CDR1 MNHEY and CDR2 SMNVEV come from the germline V gene (reference sequence). The CDR3 is CASSGILRGGQETQYF. Written as DNA, the CDR3 is TGTGCCAGCAGCGGGATTCTAAGAGGAGGTCAAGAGACCCAGTACTTC.

The chain links TRBV5-6 to TRBJ2-1; maybe TRBD2 (6 bases). CDR1 is SGHDT and CDR2 is YYEEEE in the germline V gene. CDR3 length: 15 amino acids. The ends were cut back, 1 base at V and 2 bases at J, with 10 bases in the middle. The CDR3 region has the DNA TGTGCCAGCAGCTTGACGGGGGTTACCTACAATGAGCAGTTCTTC. Translation gives CASSLTGVTYNEQFF.

This clone was seen just once. This chain links TRBV15 with TRBJ2-1; the D call may be TRBD1 or TRBD2 (5 bases each). CDR1 and CDR2 from the germline V gene are LNHNV and YYDKDF (reference sequence). V gave up 4 bases and J gave up 0 bases, with 16 bases separating them. This CDR3 has 17 amino acids. CDR3 DNA: TGTGCCACCAGCACCCTCGGGACGGGTAGCTCCTACAATGAGCAGTTCTTC. Translated: CATSTLGTGSSYNEQFF.

The gene calls are TRBV5-4 and TRBJ2-1; no reliable D call. In germline, CDR1 is SGHNT, CDR2 YYREEE (reference sequence). CDR3 length: 12 amino acids. The germline V and J ends were trimmed by 3 bases and 12 bases, with 13 bases remaining between them. Here the CDR3 reads CASSSPVGRQFF. For the CDR3, the DNA is TGTGCCAGCAGCTCACCCGTGGGTCGGCAGTTCTTC.

CDR3 in DNA: TGTGCCAGCAGCTCGGACAGGGACGAGCAGTACTTC. Translation: CASSSDRDEQYF. The chain has TRBV5-5 and TRBJ2-7; 8 nucleotides match TRBD1. J gave up 5 bases and V 3 bases, and 1 base lay outside the gene matches. This CDR3 spans 12 amino acids. From germline, CDR1 is SGHKS and CDR2 YYEKEE (reference sequence).

The chain links TRBV29-1 to TRBJ2-1; D is unresolved. V lost 8 bases, J lost 10 bases, and 15 bases lay in between. The length of the CDR3 is 11 residues. From germline, CDR1 is SQVTM and CDR2 ANQGSEA. CDR3 in amino acids: CSSYQPDEQFF. The CDR3, as DNA: TGCAGCTCCTATCAACCTGACGAGCAGTTCTTC.

The chain carries TRBV11-2 and TRBJ2-1, with 7 bases fitting TRBD1. The CDR3 sequence is 14 residues long. J lost 9 bases, V lost 1 base, and 6 bases had no gene match. The germline V gene encodes CDR1 SGHAT and CDR2 FQNNGV. CDR3 loop: CASSLVRGSGEQFF. The CDR3 region has the DNA TGTGCCAGCAGCTTAGTCAGGGGGTCCGGTGAGCAGTTCTTC.

V is TRBV30 and J is TRBJ1-5; D is unclear. The CDR3 consists of 14 residues. V was trimmed by 1 base and J by 3 bases, leaving 10 bases between them. The germline CDR1 and CDR2 sequences are GTSNPN and SVGIG (reference sequence). The CDR3: CAWSEGSYNQPQHF. For the CDR3, the DNA is TGTGCCTGGAGTGAGGGCAGTTACAATCAGCCCCAGCATTTT.

This chain uses TRBV5-1 with TRBJ2-2; either TRBD1 or TRBD2 may fit D (6 bases each). CDR3 length equals 20 residues. Deletions cut 1 base from V and 3 bases from J, with 25 bases between. The germline V gene has CDR1 SGHRS and CDR2 YFSETQ. CDR3 in amino acids: CASSLLKGGSGLVYTGELFF. CDR3 DNA sequence: TGCGCCAGCAGCTTGTTGAAAGGGGGTAGCGGTCTAGTGTACACCGGGGAGCTGTTTTTT.

The V gene is TRBV2, the J gene TRBJ2-1; a weak D match, TRBD1 (5 bases). The CDR3 runs to 14 residues. Germline V gene sequence: CDR1 SNHLY, CDR2 FYNNEI. Trimming took off 2 bases at V and 5 bases at J, with 10 bases between the two ends. The DNA for the CDR3 is TGTGCCAGCAGTGAATGGGGCAGTGACAATGAGCAGTTCTTC. Its translation: CASSEWGSDNEQFF.

The chain has TRBV9 and TRBJ2-1; tentative D call: TRBD2 (6 bases). Germline V gene lookup returns CDR1 SGDLS and CDR2 YYNGEE. There are 15 residues in the CDR3. With 4 bases removed from V and 3 bases from J, the gap between germline ends came to 14 bases. The CDR3 DNA follows: TGTGCCAGCAGCCCCAGGGTTAGCGGCTACAATGAGCAGTTCTTC. Its protein is CASSPRVSGYNEQFF.

J is TRBJ2-3 and V is TRBV5-8, with D maybe TRBD2 (6 bases). Germline-derived CDR1 and CDR2 are SGHTS and YDEGEE. Trimming removed 3 bases from V and 1 base from J, with 9 bases in between. This CDR3 has 14 residues. The CDR3 reads CASSSWGGTDTQYF. In DNA form, the CDR3 reads TGTGCCAGCAGCTCATGGGGGGGCACAGATACGCAGTATTTT.

The rearrangement links TRBV5-1 to TRBJ2-2; TRBD2 is a possible D gene (5 bases). Looked up from germline, CDR1 is SGHRS and CDR2 is YFSETQ. The CDR3 has 14 residues. Trimming cost V 4 bases and J 4 bases, with 11 bases left between them. The CDR3 DNA is TGCGCCAGCAGCCCCGGACTTTTCACCGGGGAGCTGTTTTTT. It encodes CASSPGLFTGELFF.

This rearrangement joins TRBV9 to TRBJ1-4; 8 bases agree with TRBD1. V dropped 0 bases and J dropped 7; count of bases not matched to a gene: 8. Per the germline V gene, CDR1 is SGDLS and CDR2 is YYNGEE. The length of the CDR3 is 16 residues. The CDR3 is CASSVGVDRGGEKLFF. The CDR3 nucleotides read TGTGCCAGCAGCGTAGGGGTAGACAGGGGAGGTGAAAAACTGTTTTTT.